One sample yielded the 2 T cell receptor beta chains listed below, sequenced in a study of blood T cell repertoires in COVID-19. Clones were read by immunoSEQ multiplex PCR, and TCRdb kept only the in-frame ones, dropping some. The sample shows some 530,000 clones, 70% to 90% of them seen only once. Sequenced material: peripheral blood. These receptors originate from a human donor in a cohort sampled during active COVID-19.

The CDR3 loop reads CASSIGLGEHYEQYF. CDR3 DNA: TGTGCCAGTAGTATAGGGCTCGGGGAGCACTACGAGCAGTACTTC. V is TRBV19 and J is TRBJ2-7; perhaps TRBD2 as D (5 bases). CDR3 size: 15 residues. The V end lost 1 base, the J end lost 3 bases, and 13 bases lay between the germline ends. CDR1 LNHDA and CDR2 SQIVND come from the germline V gene (reference sequence).

This chain uses TRBV14 with TRBJ2-5; 8 bases match TRBD2. The germline CDR1 and CDR2 sequences are SGHDN and FVKESK. Trimming took 4 bases from V and 4 from J; bases not matched to a gene: 11. CDR3 size: 16 residues. The CDR3 spells CASSPRSAGGLETQYF. CDR3 coding DNA: TGTGCCAGCAGCCCAAGGAGCGCGGGAGGCCTAGAGACCCAGTACTTC.